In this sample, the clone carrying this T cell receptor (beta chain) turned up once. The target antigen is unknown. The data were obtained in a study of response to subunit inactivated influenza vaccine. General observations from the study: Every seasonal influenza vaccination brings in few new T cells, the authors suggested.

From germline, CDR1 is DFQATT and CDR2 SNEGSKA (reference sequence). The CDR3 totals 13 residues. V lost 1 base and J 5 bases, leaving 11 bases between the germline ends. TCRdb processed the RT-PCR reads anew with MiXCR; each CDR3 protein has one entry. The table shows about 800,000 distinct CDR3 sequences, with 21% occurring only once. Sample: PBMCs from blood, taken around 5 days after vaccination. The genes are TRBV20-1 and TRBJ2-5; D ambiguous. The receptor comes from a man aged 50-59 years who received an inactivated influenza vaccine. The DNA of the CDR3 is TGCAGTGCTAGAGGACTCAGAGTGGAGACCCAGTACTTC. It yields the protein CSARGLRVETQYF.